The source of this T cell receptor beta chain is a study of blood T cell repertoires in COVID-19. Clones were sequenced by immunoSEQ multiplex PCR, and TCRdb holds only the in-frame ones, with some missing. The sample includes 120,000 or so clones, 72% of them seen just once. Trimming removed 4 bases at V and 8 bases at J, with 17 bases between. The length of the CDR3 is 15 residues. The germline V gene has CDR1 SGHTA and CDR2 FQGNSA. The source is an older woman with acute or convalescent COVID-19. Sequencing input: peripheral blood. V and J are TRBV7-2 and TRBJ1-4; D is ambiguous. CDR3 in amino acids: CASSSQASYGEKLFF. In DNA, the CDR3 is TGTGCCAGCAGCTCCCAAGCGTCCTATGGGGAAAAACTGTTTTTT.